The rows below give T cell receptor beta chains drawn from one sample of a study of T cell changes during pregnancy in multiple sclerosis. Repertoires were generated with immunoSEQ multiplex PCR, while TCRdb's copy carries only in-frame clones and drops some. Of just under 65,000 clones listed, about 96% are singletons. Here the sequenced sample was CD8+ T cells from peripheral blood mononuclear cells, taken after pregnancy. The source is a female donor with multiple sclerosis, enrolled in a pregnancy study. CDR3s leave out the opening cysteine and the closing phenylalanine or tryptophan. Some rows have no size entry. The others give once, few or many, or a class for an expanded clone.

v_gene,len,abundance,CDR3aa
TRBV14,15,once,ASSQGVAGLPYNEQF
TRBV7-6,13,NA,ASSTTSFAYNEQF
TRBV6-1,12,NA,ASRYQQGAREQY
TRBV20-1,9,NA,SVKRSGELF
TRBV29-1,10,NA,SVGWAGREQY
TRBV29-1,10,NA,SAGAGGPGQY
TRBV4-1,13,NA,ASSRWTGSAEGQY
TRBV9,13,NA,ASSVSGSSYNEQF
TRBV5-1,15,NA,ASSSGDSGGEQETQY
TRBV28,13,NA,ASGDRDSHQETQY
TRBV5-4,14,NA,ASSRNREMGSTEAF
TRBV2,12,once,ASTELALTGELF
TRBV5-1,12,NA,ASSLAVGLDTQY
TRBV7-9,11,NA,ASSLGGPRPQH
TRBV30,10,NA,AWRVRTGELF
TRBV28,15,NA,ASSPGTGAGPQETQY
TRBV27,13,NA,ASSRTSGGTDTQY
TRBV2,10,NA,ASSGSAGELF
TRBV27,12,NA,ASSLTATNEKLF
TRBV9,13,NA,ASSVEGDPTDTQY
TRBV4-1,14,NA,ATSPTEKSGNQPQH
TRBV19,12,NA,ASSIYHGGNEQF
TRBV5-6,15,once,ASSLFLGSPDYNEQF
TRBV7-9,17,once,ASSPPAGTSGRASYEQY
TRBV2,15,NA,ASSEWIAGASTDTQY
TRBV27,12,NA,ASSLMQGPYEQY
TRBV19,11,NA,ASSIGHYYEQY
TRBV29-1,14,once,SVEVGGAGQAYEQY
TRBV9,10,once,ASQNGVYGYT
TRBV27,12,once,ASGLAGGMDEQY
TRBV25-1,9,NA,ASSGGYEQY
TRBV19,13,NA,ASSIDLAGGYEQY
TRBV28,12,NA,ASSGRTGLETQY
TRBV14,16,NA,ASSHFSSGMMYQETQY
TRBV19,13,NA,ASSYLPLGYNEQF
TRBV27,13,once,ASSHGDRGIYEQF
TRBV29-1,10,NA,SAGDRGYEQY
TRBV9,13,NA,ASSVAGTSTDTQY
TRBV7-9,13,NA,ASSLRQGVHNEQF
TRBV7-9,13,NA,ASSFGLAGDDEQY
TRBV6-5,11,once,ASSQGNNQPQH
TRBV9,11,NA,ANPRQEHQPQH
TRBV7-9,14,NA,ASSSFVRVQTEKLF
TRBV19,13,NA,ASKVAGGSYNEQF